This TCR beta chain originates from a study of CD8+ T cells in alopecia areata. Study in general: At a dose of 5 to 10 mg twice daily, oral tofacitinib was given to treated patients. General study results and limits: Besides other cells, scalp samples also yield sequences of resident alphabeta T cells from normal skin. Many expanded lesional clones persisted in scalp and blood during tofacitinib treatment.

Many counts were recorded for this clone. Its cognate antigen is unknown. Sequencing used cDNA as its template, made by extracting RNA and reverse transcribing it. The repertoire was sequenced with immunoSEQ multiplex PCR; TCRdb's copy has only in-frame clones and lacks some. The sample has 180,000 or so clones, approximately 51% seen once. Germline V gives CDR1 MNHEY, CDR2 SVGAGI. CDR3 length equals 16 residues. V was pared by 4 bases and J by 5 bases, with 3 bases of the junction left unmatched. Sample treatment: oral pan-JAK inhibitor, 5-10 mg twice daily. Sorted out of PBMCs were CD4+ T cells and CD8+ T cells.

The chain carries TRBV6-5 and TRBJ2-2; 14 nucleotides line up with TRBD2. The sequence came from a human donor with alopecia areata. Sequenced material: CD8+ T cells sorted from blood, taken around week 54, from a patient treated with tofacitinib. In DNA form, the CDR3 reads TGTGCCAGCAGTTCGGGACTAGCGGGGGAGACCGGGGAGCTGTTTTTT. Encoded protein: CASSSGLAGETGELFF.